This record covers a single T cell receptor beta chain. Its specific antigen is unknown. Base qualities are not at hand, and no much larger clone is one base apart. The sample comes from a study of cytomegalovirus exposure and HLA in healthy donors (dated by TCRdb to the late 2010s). A note on the overall study: In an earlier analysis of 587 of the donors, around 290 Gb of sequence data and 90 million to 130 million unique TCR beta sequences from about 179 million T cells were reported. To study patterns of TCR occurrence, a later analysis re-analyzed previously published TCR beta repertoires from 666 donors and added high-resolution HLA genotyping. A later genetic analysis took genome-wide SNP genotypes for about 65% of the roughly 670 donors and used that subset as a discovery cohort. Using immunosequencing, the study profiled T cell repertoires from fewer than 850 subjects and related those repertoires to cytomegalovirus serostatus. HLA typing covered class I and class II loci at four-digit resolution. The study aimed to test whether cataloging public T cell receptors could reveal signatures of past pathogen exposure. All discovery cohort repertoires had been generated using a single sequencing platform. To predict cytomegalovirus infection status, the study brought together high-throughput TCR immunosequencing, statistical association of individual TCRs with disease status, and machine learning. An early release that covered about 600 HLA-typed donors contained 300 to 350 gigabases of sequencing data and about 84 million unique TCR sequences. Of the 398 genotyped donors, approximately 83% fell in the genetic ancestry cluster associated with self-reported Caucasian donors. In the later analysis, no new phenotypic data were used to find candidate immune exposures; instead, reliance was placed on TCR beta sequences and their occurrence across donors. Typing coverage differed by locus: A, B, C, DRB1 and DQB1 were typed in roughly 620-630 donors, DQA1 in about 500, DPA1 in 600 to 610, and DPB1 in around 490. On average, around 240,000 unique TCR beta nucleotide sequences were sequenced per donor among about 400 genotyped donors of the cohort, with roughly 19% of those sequences being non-productive. An earlier analysis of 587 of the donors used high-throughput TCR beta sequencing to judge whether each TCR beta V gene segment behaved as functional or pseudogenic. Donor age, sex, ethnicity and CMV serostatus were compiled together with the repertoire data. Along with the approximately 670-subject first cohort, a separate validation cohort of over a hundred different subjects was used. Four or five DR-DQ haplotypes were handled as single units for association and clustering because linkage in the cohort was strong.

In total, fewer than 750 healthy bone marrow donors made up the cohort. At the time of sampling, all cohort members were nominally healthy, though unrecorded immune exposures were likely present. The donor tested CMV seronegative, placing the donor among the 352 seronegative members of the cohort. Every donor gave a peripheral blood sample, and the peripheral blood mononuclear cells from that sample were used for TCR beta sequencing. The Qiagen DNeasy Blood Extraction Kit was used to extract genomic DNA from the blood cell samples. Study-wide findings and limitations: Correlated functional status among segregating V segments might reflect linkage disequilibrium, but an unknown experimental factor could not be ruled out. In an earlier analysis of more than 500 of the donors, most TCR beta V segments appeared in productive rearrangements about 90% or about 30% of the time, broadly matching IMGT annotations. Because HLA typing was missing for some donors at each locus, association tests included only the typed subset. In vitro tests confirmed that a few of the cytomegalovirus-associated TCR beta chains recognize cytomegalovirus antigens. Across donors, most TCR sequences were observed very rarely, whereas some public TCRs were present in many individuals. The authors suggested that the approach could potentially be generalized to other disease states and immunological phenotypes. The earlier analysis of 587 of the donors excluded 15 to 20 rarely observed V segments, including chromosome 9 orphons, because counts were too low. A cluster of highly shared sequence variants was judged likely to be a technical artifact of the sequencing pipeline. Strong co-occurrence of HLA alleles, especially DR and DQ, made assigning TCR associations to individual alleles difficult. According to a later genetic analysis, donors in an Asian-associated ancestry cluster had fewer N-insertions in productive TCRs than the roughly 700-donor mean. According to a later analysis, parvovirus B19, influenza, CMV and Epstein-Barr virus appeared linked to several top co-occurrence clusters. A further reported finding was that TCR beta sequences accurately predicted the HLA-A and HLA-B alleles for most subjects in the first cohort. In a later analysis, HLA-associated TCR beta chains were found to be more clonally expanded and to have lower generation probabilities than equally common non-associated chains. Specific HLA alleles were associated with more than 15,000 TCR beta sequences at a false discovery rate of 0.05 in a later analysis. The classifier was reported to diagnose cytomegalovirus status with high specificity and sensitivity in both the original cohort and the validation cohort. In a later analysis, TCR association rates were found to vary across HLA loci, with the most associated TCRs seen for DRB1 alleles and the fewest for HLA-C alleles. The study listed 164 TCR beta chains as associated with cytomegalovirus. Some IMGT-functional V segments, including TRBV6-2 and TRBV6-3, could not be distinguished by the 87-base-pair reads and were therefore excluded. V-gene and J-gene trimming of TCR beta chains was associated with a missense DCLRE1C variant in a later genetic analysis, and the association was replicated in an independent cohort. Roughly uniform sequencing depth across donors was assumed in presence/absence analyses, although this assumption may not hold. This cohort had only TCR beta chains sequenced, and the lack of alpha or paired-chain data limited which features could be detected. Most CMV-associated TCR beta chains appeared to be HLA-restricted in a later analysis, and the HLA associations seemed to be driven largely by CMV exposure. CMV serostatus was the only immune exposure information available for the cohort.

The receptor library was made with the immunoSEQ multiplex PCR assay. For the multiplex PCR, a mixture combining 60 forward primers for TCR Vbeta segments and 13 reverse primers for TCR Jbeta segments was used. The CDR3 region of rearranged TCR beta genes was amplified from genomic DNA by a multiplex PCR assay. The amplified TCR beta libraries were sequenced on the Illumina HiSeq System as 87-base-pair reads. Concerning the study's data processing: Across the 700 or so repertoires, a later analysis counted some 81 million unique TCR beta chains, 9.5 million to 12 million of which were shared by at least two donors. To remove PCR and sequencing errors, raw reads were error-corrected and collapsed into unique sequences using a nearest-neighbor algorithm that merged closely related sequences. V, D and J gene segments were assigned by aligning CDR3 sequences to IMGT reference sequences. For a sequence to be retained, a match of at least six nucleotides to both a V gene segment and a J gene segment was required. A rearrangement was called productive if the CDR3 had no stop codons and remained in frame with V and J, and every other rearrangement was called non-productive. Following IMGT convention, CDR3 was defined as the stretch from the second conserved V-encoded cysteine to the conserved J-encoded phenylalanine. The earlier analysis of some 540 of the donors excluded any sequence lacking an unambiguous match to a single V gene segment. In an earlier analysis of approximately 610 of the donors, V segments were called functional above 56.7% productive rearrangements and were called segregating when the between-donor standard deviation exceeded 5%. A statistical classification framework was developed to diagnose cytomegalovirus status using the catalog of TCR beta chain sequences. A later analysis assigned V and J genes by comparing TCR nucleotide sequences with IMGT/GENE-DB human TR gene sequences. A later analysis assigned CDR3 sequences and most-parsimonious VDJ recombination scenarios with the TCRdist pipeline. A later analysis defined each TCR beta chain by its CDR3 amino acid sequence plus V-gene family, and excluded reads lacking a unique V-gene family. A later analysis removed nearly 600 highly shared, low-generation-probability nucleotide sequences to deal with suspected cross-contamination and a sequencing artifact. For each public chain, a later analysis derived a clonal expansion index from normalized ranks of inferred template counts within each repertoire. Generation probabilities in a later analysis came from a VDJ recombination model fitted to out-of-frame rearrangements, and those results were checked against IGoR. In a later analysis, hypergeometric tests were used to score TCR-TCR, TCR-HLA and TCR-CMV co-occurrence, with a repertoire-size bias correction applied to TCR pairs. In a later analysis, false discovery rates were estimated by permuting HLA or CMV assignments 20 times. In a later analysis, co-occurring TCRs were grouped using DBSCAN, with TCRdist sequence similarity added in when clustering inside HLA-allele-positive subsets. Co-occurrence clustering excluded repertoires with fewer than 30,000 or more than 120,000 public chains, plus five with anomalous nucleotide sharing. TCRdb obtained this table from immuneACCESS and retained in-frame rearrangements with V and J assigned. These tables miss some clones; where compared with another copy, unresolved V genes account for less than half of the shortfall, and the remainder is unexplained. V, J and clone size reflect that table, while D and trimming were determined from the DNA. In this sample the table shows about 77,000 clones, about 80% of which occur a single time. Roughly 7.1% of the sample is taken by the ten largest.

The CDR3 measures 15 amino acids from cysteine to phenylalanine. The retained sequence is limited to the CDR3, 45 bases, with the frame set at the first base. V is clipped by 3 bases and J by 0 bases, and the sequence between their germline boundaries is 8 bases long. In the germline V gene, CDR1 corresponds to KGHSH and CDR2 to LQKENI. The rearrangement joined TRBV18 to TRBJ1-4; possibly the D gene is TRBD1, per 5 matching bases. This receptor was identified in a woman between 40 and 55 years old in good health and CMV-seronegative. The sequenced sample consisted of PBMCs. In nucleotide form, the sequence is TGTGCCAGCTCACCGGAGGGACCAACTAATGAAAAACTGTTTTTT. This yields the protein CASSPEGPTNEKLFF.